Ten or more counts support the clone carrying this T cell receptor (beta chain). Its antigen is currently unknown. Next came a second PCR, run for about 6 to 12 cycles, which used a sample-barcoded 5' primer along with a J-beta primer mix. TCRdb independently ran MiXCR on the 5' RACE reads; one entry per CDR3 protein. The sample yields under 1,000,000 distinct CDR3 sequences, 35% to 40% seen once. Per germline, CDR1 LGHDT and CDR2 YNNKEL (reference sequence). The CDR3 is 14 residues long. V was pared by 4 bases and J by 2 bases, with 12 bases between. The entry originates in a study of blood T cells in healthy people across ages. Study outcomes and limitations: Naive and antigen-experienced cells were not separated, limiting conclusive comparison. In these data, TCR beta diversity tracked strongly with naive T cell percentage.

For every donor, a draw yielded 9.5 to 10 milliliters of peripheral blood. The sequencing sample was made of blood. The chain is built from TRBV3-1 and TRBJ2-7; D unresolved. The clonotype comes from a man between 18 and 29 years old in good health. The DNA of the CDR3 is TGTGCCAGCAGCCCGCGGTCTTTTACCTACGAGCAGTACTTC. Translation gives CASSPRSFTYEQYF.